Listed below are T cell receptor beta chains from one sample, sequenced in a study of vaccination effects on CD4 cells after COVID-19. Repertoires were generated with immunoSEQ multiplex PCR, while TCRdb's copy carries only in-frame clones and drops some. The table records about 76,000 clones, approximately 77% of them present only once. No antigen is known for these receptors. The sequencing used CD4+ T cells from PBMCs cultured without peptide, collected before COVID-19 vaccination. All receptors derive from a human donor who received a COVID-19 vaccine. Each CDR3 is given with its conserved first and last residue. The D gene is left open where the match is weak. Clone size is not always given. Where it is, it says once, few, many or a class for expanded clones.

cdr3_aa: CASSQGTTYNQPQHF
cdr3_nt: TGCGCCAGCAGCCAGGGGACGACCTACAATCAGCCCCAGCATTTT
d_call: -
v_call: TRBV4-3
j_call: TRBJ1-5
clone_size: -

cdr3_aa: CASSPGRETQYF
cdr3_nt: TGTGCCAGCTCACCAGGGAGGGAGACCCAGTACTTC
d_call: -
v_call: TRBV18
j_call: TRBJ2-5
clone_size: -

cdr3_aa: CASSHTTAGNTIYF
cdr3_nt: TGTGCCAGCAGCCATACGACCGCTGGAAACACCATATATTTT
d_call: -
v_call: TRBV3-1/TRBV3-2
j_call: TRBJ1-3
clone_size: few

cdr3_aa: CATPILADTGELFF
cdr3_nt: TGTGCCACCCCGATACTAGCGGACACCGGGGAGCTGTTTTTT
d_call: TRBD2
v_call: TRBV6-5
j_call: TRBJ2-2
clone_size: few

cdr3_aa: CASSYPGGDQETQYF
cdr3_nt: TGCGCCAGCAGCTACCCCGGGGGGGACCAAGAGACCCAGTACTTC
d_call: TRBD2
v_call: TRBV5-1
j_call: TRBJ2-5
clone_size: -

cdr3_aa: CASREGGIYGYTF
cdr3_nt: TGTGCCAGCAGGGAAGGGGGTATCTATGGCTACACCTTC
d_call: -
v_call: TRBV28
j_call: TRBJ1-2
clone_size: few

cdr3_aa: CASSLGQPNYGYTF
cdr3_nt: TGTGCCAGCAGCTTAGGACAGCCTAACTATGGCTACACCTTC
d_call: -
v_call: TRBV7-8
j_call: TRBJ1-2
clone_size: -

cdr3_aa: CASSYMRESEQFF
cdr3_nt: TGTGCCAGCAGTTACATGAGGGAATCTGAGCAGTTCTTC
d_call: -
v_call: TRBV6-5
j_call: TRBJ2-1
clone_size: once

cdr3_aa: CATSDLFGTGNTGELFF
cdr3_nt: TGTGCCACCAGTGATTTGTTTGGGACGGGGAACACCGGGGAGCTGTTTTTT
d_call: -
v_call: TRBV24-1
j_call: TRBJ2-2
clone_size: few

cdr3_aa: CASSFQKNNSPLHF
cdr3_nt: TGTGCCAGCAGCTTCCAGAAGAATAATTCACCCCTCCACTTT
d_call: -
v_call: TRBV5-4
j_call: TRBJ1-6
clone_size: -

cdr3_aa: CASSLWSFGTDLSTDTQYF
cdr3_nt: TGCGCCAGCAGCTTGTGGTCATTTGGGACAGACCTAAGCACAGATACGCAGTATTTT
d_call: TRBD1
v_call: TRBV5-1
j_call: TRBJ2-3
clone_size: -

cdr3_aa: CASSPGQGYGYTF
cdr3_nt: TGTGCCAGCAGCCCCGGACAGGGCTATGGCTACACCTTC
d_call: TRBD1
v_call: TRBV3-1/TRBV3-2
j_call: TRBJ1-2
clone_size: few

cdr3_aa: CASSPWYYHTGELFF
cdr3_nt: TGTGCCAGCAGCCCCTGGTATTACCACACCGGGGAGCTGTTTTTT
d_call: -
v_call: TRBV9
j_call: TRBJ2-2
clone_size: -

cdr3_aa: CASSLKLDTGELFF
cdr3_nt: TGTGCCAGCAGCCTGAAATTGGACACCGGGGAGCTGTTTTTT
d_call: -
v_call: TRBV5-4
j_call: TRBJ2-2
clone_size: -

cdr3_aa: CASALGHSNSPLHF
cdr3_nt: TGTGCCAGCGCTTTGGGACATTCCAATTCACCCCTCCACTTT
d_call: -
v_call: TRBV28
j_call: TRBJ1-6
clone_size: -

cdr3_aa: CATASATTGGYPFGYTF
cdr3_nt: TGTGCCACCGCAAGTGCCACAACAGGGGGTTACCCCTTTGGCTACACCTTC
d_call: TRBD1
v_call: TRBV24-1
j_call: TRBJ1-2
clone_size: once

cdr3_aa: CASRHTDRPLSGANVLTF
cdr3_nt: TGTGCCAGCCGCCACACGGACAGGCCACTCTCTGGGGCCAACGTCCTGACTTTC
d_call: TRBD1
v_call: TRBV28
j_call: TRBJ2-6
clone_size: -

cdr3_aa: CASKITRGYNSPLHF
cdr3_nt: TGTGCCAGCAAAATTACCAGGGGTTATAATTCACCCCTCCACTTT
d_call: -
v_call: TRBV27
j_call: TRBJ1-6
clone_size: -

cdr3_aa: CASAGGAGTDTQYF
cdr3_nt: TGTGCCAGTGCCGGCGGCGCGGGGACAGATACGCAGTATTTT
d_call: -
v_call: TRBV19
j_call: TRBJ2-3
clone_size: -

cdr3_aa: CASNGLPNQPQHF
cdr3_nt: TGTGCCAGCAACGGACTTCCTAATCAGCCCCAGCATTTT
d_call: -
v_call: TRBV12-3/TRBV12-4
j_call: TRBJ1-5
clone_size: -

cdr3_aa: CASSQDTQVYNEQFF
cdr3_nt: TGTGCCAGCAGCCAAGATACCCAGGTATACAATGAGCAGTTCTTC
d_call: -
v_call: TRBV3-1/TRBV3-2
j_call: TRBJ2-1
clone_size: -

cdr3_aa: CASSQETGGNTGELFF
cdr3_nt: TGCGCCAGCAGCCAAGAAACGGGGGGAAACACCGGGGAGCTGTTTTTT
d_call: TRBD2
v_call: TRBV4-1
j_call: TRBJ2-2
clone_size: -

cdr3_aa: CASSFWADLAKNIQYF
cdr3_nt: TGTGCCAGCAGTTTTTGGGCAGACCTAGCCAAAAACATTCAGTACTTC
d_call: -
v_call: TRBV27
j_call: TRBJ2-4
clone_size: -

cdr3_aa: CASSYLSRGSGNTIYF
cdr3_nt: TGTGCCAGCAGTTACCTCAGCCGGGGCTCTGGAAACACCATATATTTT
d_call: -
v_call: TRBV6-5
j_call: TRBJ1-3
clone_size: -

cdr3_aa: CASSEDRGDQPQHF
cdr3_nt: TGTGCCAGCAGTGAAGACAGGGGAGACCAGCCCCAGCATTTT
d_call: TRBD1
v_call: TRBV2
j_call: TRBJ1-5
clone_size: -

cdr3_aa: CASSYSESNQPQHF
cdr3_nt: TGTGCCAGCAGTTACTCGGAGAGCAATCAGCCCCAGCATTTT
d_call: -
v_call: TRBV6-5
j_call: TRBJ1-5
clone_size: -

cdr3_aa: CASSPGVTYNSPLHF
cdr3_nt: TGTGCCAGCAGTCCCGGGGTTACCTATAATTCACCCCTCCACTTT
d_call: -
v_call: TRBV28
j_call: TRBJ1-6
clone_size: -

cdr3_aa: CAWSANRRNTQYF
cdr3_nt: TGTGCCTGGAGTGCGAATCGAAGGAATACGCAGTATTTT
d_call: -
v_call: TRBV30
j_call: TRBJ2-3
clone_size: -

cdr3_aa: CASSVRGSETQYF
cdr3_nt: TGTGCCAGCAGCGTCCGCGGATCGGAGACCCAGTACTTC
d_call: -
v_call: TRBV7-7
j_call: TRBJ2-5
clone_size: -

cdr3_aa: CASSLTRADTGELFF
cdr3_nt: TGCGCCAGCAGCTTGACTAGGGCCGACACCGGGGAGCTGTTTTTT
d_call: -
v_call: TRBV5-1
j_call: TRBJ2-2
clone_size: -

cdr3_aa: CASSPWGYGQPQHF
cdr3_nt: TGTGCCAGCAGCCCTTGGGGCTATGGTCAGCCCCAGCATTTT
d_call: -
v_call: TRBV9
j_call: TRBJ1-5
clone_size: -

cdr3_aa: CASSQDVLDRGYNEQFF
cdr3_nt: TGTGCCAGCAGCCAAGACGTCCTGGACAGGGGATACAATGAGCAGTTCTTC
d_call: TRBD1
v_call: TRBV3-1/TRBV3-2
j_call: TRBJ2-1
clone_size: -

cdr3_aa: CSAGTGPEAFF
cdr3_nt: TGCAGCGCAGGGACAGGGCCCGAAGCTTTCTTT
d_call: TRBD1
v_call: TRBV29-1
j_call: TRBJ1-1
clone_size: -

cdr3_aa: CASSLEGAGGTNEQFF
cdr3_nt: TGTGCCAGCAGCTTGGAAGGAGCGGGGGGCACGAATGAGCAGTTCTTC
d_call: TRBD2
v_call: TRBV5-8
j_call: TRBJ2-1
clone_size: -

cdr3_aa: CAEPWGQATYNEQFF
cdr3_nt: TGTGCCGAACCCTGGGGTCAGGCAACCTACAATGAGCAGTTCTTC
d_call: -
v_call: TRBV24-1
j_call: TRBJ2-1
clone_size: -

cdr3_aa: CASSEFGYSNQPQHF
cdr3_nt: TGCGCCAGCAGTGAGTTCGGGTATAGCAATCAGCCCCAGCATTTT
d_call: -
v_call: TRBV10-2
j_call: TRBJ1-5
clone_size: once

cdr3_aa: CASSAGQSRSGNTIYF
cdr3_nt: TGTGCCAGCAGTGCGGGACAGTCCCGCTCTGGAAACACCATATATTTT
d_call: TRBD1
v_call: TRBV2
j_call: TRBJ1-3
clone_size: few